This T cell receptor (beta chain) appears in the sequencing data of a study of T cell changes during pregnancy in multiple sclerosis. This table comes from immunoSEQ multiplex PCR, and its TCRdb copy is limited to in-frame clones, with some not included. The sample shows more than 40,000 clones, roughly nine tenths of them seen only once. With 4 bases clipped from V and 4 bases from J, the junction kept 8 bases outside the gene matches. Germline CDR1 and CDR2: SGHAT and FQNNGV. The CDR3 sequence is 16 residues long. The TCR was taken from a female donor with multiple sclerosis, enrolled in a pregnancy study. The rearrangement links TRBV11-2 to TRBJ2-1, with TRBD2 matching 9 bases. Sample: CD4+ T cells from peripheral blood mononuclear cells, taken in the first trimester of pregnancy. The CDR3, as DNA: TGTGCCAGCAGCTCCCCTCCTAGCGGGGCGTACAATGAGCAGTTCTTC. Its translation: CASSSPPSGAYNEQFF.